What follows describes a single T cell receptor (beta chain). No antigen is known for it. The data stem from a study of regulatory dendritic cells for organ transplantation. Turning to the study itself: Dendritic cell cultures received LPS on day 6. Study-wide findings and caveats: Naive CD4+ and CD8+ repertoires were highly diverse; memory CD8+ was most oligoclonal. Resting memory CD8+ T cells held the most alloreactive clonotypes.

The data were produced by immunoSEQ multiplex PCR, yet TCRdb's version contains in-frame clones alone and is incomplete. The sample has approximately 22,000 clones, around 85% seen once. Sorted T cells were CFSE-labeled and cultured four to five days with allogeneic regulatory or mature dendritic cells at 1:10. CD4+ or CD8+ T cells were sorted as naive CD45RA+ or memory CD45RO+. The sequencing input was naive CD4+ T cells from blood cultured with regulatory dendritic cells. The subset was: CD45RA+ naive T cells. This TCR derives from a human donor in good health.

CDR3 in amino acids: CASSLAGIYEQYF. CDR3 nucleotide sequence: TGTGCCAGCAGCTTGGCCGGGATCTACGAGCAGTACTTC. V gene TRBV5-4 combines with J gene TRBJ2-7; D may be TRBD2 (5 bases). V lost 0 bases and J lost 3, with 7 bases in between. The CDR3 totals 13 residues. Germline-derived CDR1 and CDR2 are SGHNT and YYREEE (reference sequence).